These 18 T cell receptor beta chains share one sample of origin, sequenced in a study of blood T cells in healthy people across ages. A second roughly 6 to 11 cycle PCR used barcoded and J-beta primers. TCRdb ran MiXCR on the 5' RACE reads and lists one entry per CDR3 protein. This table holds roughly 790,000 distinct CDR3 sequences, 40% to 45% found once. The material sequenced was blood. The receptors originated from a woman in her sixties in good health.

A remark on this clonotype: A much larger clone is a single base away; this may be a read error. The rearrangement uses TRBV4-2 and TRBJ1-4; no firm D call. V was cut by 0 bases and J by 4 bases, with 9 bases left in between. The germline V gene has CDR1 LGHNA and CDR2 YNFKEQ. CDR3 size: 15 residues. CDR3 DNA sequence: TGTGCCAGCAGCCAAGAGGAGCAGGTTAATGAAAAACTGTTTTTT. This translates into CASSQEEQVNEKLFF.

The chain combines TRBV12-3 or TRBV12-4 with TRBJ1-5; perhaps TRBD1 as D (5 bases). The CDR3 sequence is 14 residues long. The V end lost 3 bases, the J end lost 6 bases, and 12 bases lay between the germline ends. The DNA for the CDR3 is TGTGCCAGCAGTTTGGGTCAGGGCCTTCAGCCCCAGCATTTT. It encodes CASSLGQGLQPQHF.

This chain uses TRBV27 with TRBJ2-1; 7 bases map to TRBD2. This CDR3 contains 12 residues. J was trimmed by 15 bases and V by 3 bases; bases with no gene match: 8. The germline V gene encodes CDR1 MNHEY and CDR2 SMNVEV (reference sequence). The CDR3 DNA reads TGTGCCAGCAGTTTTGGAGGGAGGGTTATGTTCTTC. This sequence encodes CASSFGGRVMFF.

The chain combines TRBV7-2 with TRBJ2-5; 15 bases agree with TRBD2. The CDR3 consists of 17 residues. The trim removed 5 bases at V and 4 bases at J, leaving 8 bases unmatched. Germline CDR1 reads SGHTA; CDR2 reads FQGNSA. CDR3 amino acids: CASSTGLAGGPGETQYF. In DNA form, the CDR3 reads TGTGCCAGCAGCACTGGACTAGCGGGGGGGCCGGGAGAGACCCAGTACTTC.

This clonotype has ten or more counts. The chain has TRBV4-2 and TRBJ2-7; D call uncertain. This CDR3 has 15 residues. The germline V and J ends were trimmed by 0 bases and 0 bases, with 9 bases remaining between them. The germline V gene has CDR1 LGHNA and CDR2 YNFKEQ. This CDR3 is CASSQEPRSSYEQYF. DNA for the CDR3: TGTGCCAGCAGCCAAGAACCCCGGAGCTCCTACGAGCAGTACTTC.

The rearrangement uses TRBV7-2 and TRBJ1-6; TRBD1 agrees at 8 bases. The germline V gene encodes CDR1 SGHTA and CDR2 FQGNSA. V lost 5 bases to trimming and J lost 5 bases; unmatched junction nucleotides: 8. CDR3 size: 16 residues. In DNA, the CDR3 is TGTGCCAGCAGCGTTCGAGGACAGGGAGATAATTCACCCCTCCACTTT. It specifies CASSVRGQGDNSPLHF.

This clonotype was seen repeatedly, ten times or more. The chain has TRBV11-2 and TRBJ1-6; no firm D call. The CDR3 spans 15 residues. Trimming removed 3 bases at V and 10 bases at J, with 16 bases between. CDR1 is SGHAT, CDR2 FQNNGV, per germline. The DNA of the CDR3 is TGTGCCAGCAGCTTCGATCCAGGATCGAAGTCACCCCTCCACTTT. This codes for CASSFDPGSKSPLHF.

This clonotype was counted a few times. The chain joins TRBV13 to TRBJ2-1, with 9 nucleotides matching TRBD2. CDR1 and CDR2 (germline): PRHDT, FYEKMQ (reference sequence). V shed 8 bases, J shed 7 bases, and the junction held 6 bases outside the gene matches. This CDR3 spans 13 amino acids. As DNA, the CDR3 is TGTGCCAGCTACCCTAGCGGGACGAATGAGCAGTTCTTC. Translation gives CASYPSGTNEQFF.

This clonotype has ten or more counts. The chain recombines TRBV4-3 with TRBJ2-7; 11 bases are a match to TRBD2. Trimming cost V 3 bases and J 0 bases; bases outside gene matches: 1. The V gene's germline CDR1 is LGHNA and CDR2 YSLEER. This CDR3 spans 15 amino acids. In DNA, the CDR3 is TGCGCCAGCAGCCAGGGACTAGCGGCCTCCTACGAGCAGTACTTC. Residues: CASSQGLAASYEQYF.

This chain uses TRBV4-2 with TRBJ1-4; TRBD1 matches 10 bases. CDR1 and CDR2 (germline): LGHNA, YNFKEQ. Germline trimming cut 0 bases from V and 10 bases from J; bases unmatched to any gene: 5. This CDR3 is 15 amino acids long. DNA of the CDR3: TGTGCCAGCAGCCAAGATGGGGACAGGGGCGGAAAACTGTTTTTT. Residues: CASSQDGDRGGKLFF.

This clonotype was detected ten times or more. The chain recombines TRBV7-2 with TRBJ2-1; D is possibly TRBD1 or TRBD2 (5 bases each). The CDR3 consists of 15 residues. CDR1 and CDR2 from the germline V gene are SGHTA and FQGNSA. V lost 5 bases, J lost 6 bases, and 17 bases lay in between. CDR3 coding DNA: TGTGCCAGCAGCCCCCCGGGGCTTAGGGGCAATGAGCAGTTCTTC. Protein: CASSPPGLRGNEQFF.

V and J are TRBV29-1 and TRBJ2-5, with 9 nucleotides matching TRBD1. The last part of the DNA fits TRBJ2-7 better; the J call may be wrong. Germline V lookup: CDR1 SQVTM, CDR2 ANQGSEA. CDR3 length: 13 amino acids. CDR3 sequence (DNA): TGCAGCGCGAGCGGACAGGGGACCGACGAGCAGTACTTC. This gives the protein CSASGQGTDEQYF.

This chain joins TRBV20-1 and TRBJ1-2; no clear D. Germline CDR1 is DFQATT and CDR2 is SNEGSKA (reference sequence). This CDR3 comprises 14 residues. The V and J ends lost 1 base and 4 bases respectively, with 13 bases between them. DNA for the CDR3: TGCAGTGCTAGAGTCAGCCGAACCTCCTATGGCTACACCTTC. Residues: CSARVSRTSYGYTF.

Notes on this clonotype: The junction and the germline gene differ at one end; a read error may be behind it. CDR3 sequence (DNA): TGTGCCGGCAGCCCTACCTACGGGGCCAACCAAGAGACCCAGTACTTC. Translation gives CAGSPTYGANQETQYF. This chain uses TRBV7-6 with TRBJ2-5, with D perhaps matching TRBD1 or TRBD2 (5 bases each). Germline V gene sequence: CDR1 SGHVS, CDR2 FNYEAQ. This CDR3 has 16 residues.

Only a few counts were recorded for this clonotype. The chain uses TRBV12-3 or TRBV12-4 and TRBJ1-5; the D is unclear. The V end was cut by 3 bases, the J end by 15 bases, with 15 bases between. The CDR3 spans 12 residues. The DNA for the CDR3 is TGTGCCAGCAGTTTTGAGGTCGGCCCGGGGCATTTT. Translation: CASSFEVGPGHF.

The chain employs TRBV9 and TRBJ2-1; no definite D call. The CDR3 is 15 amino acids. Deletions cut 0 bases from V and 2 bases from J, with 9 bases between. The germline V gene has CDR1 SGDLS and CDR2 YYNGEE. CDR3 nucleotides: TGTGCCAGCAGCGTAGCTCGTCAGGCCTACAATGAGCAGTTCTTC. The encoded protein is CASSVARQAYNEQFF.

This clonotype has ten or more counts. The CDR3 nucleotides read TGCAGCGTTGTAGACCTAGCGGGCAGCAAGCAGTACTTC. The encoded protein is CSVVDLAGSKQYF. V gene TRBV29-1 combines with J gene TRBJ2-4, with 8 bases aligning to TRBD2. Trimming cost V 4 bases and J 13 bases; bases outside gene matches: 12. Germline V gene sequence: CDR1 SQVTM, CDR2 ANQGSEA. The CDR3 extends over 13 amino acids.

This clonotype has a count of ten or more. The chain uses TRBV28 and TRBJ2-3; possible D gene TRBD2, 6 bases. The CDR3 runs 14 residues. Trimming removed 5 bases from V and 2 bases from J, with 11 bases in between. CDR1 is MDHEN, CDR2 SYDVKM, per germline. In DNA, the CDR3 is TGTGCCAGCAGTGGGGGGAGTCTCACAGATACGCAGTATTTT. Translated: CASSGGSLTDTQYF.